A selection of T cell receptor beta chains follows, all from one sample in a study of T cells in Graves' hyperthyroidism and ophthalmopathy. TCRdb processed the multiplex PCR reads anew with MiXCR; each CDR3 protein has one entry. The sample records approximately 870,000 distinct CDR3 sequences, roughly 40% being singletons. Specimen: blood. The receptors stem from a man aged 18 to 29 with Graves' hyperthyroidism. The CDR3 runs from the conserved cysteine through the conserved F or W. D genes are given only for firm matches. Size is stated for part of the rows, as once, few or many counts, or as a class when the clone is expanded.

>TRBD1|TRBV10-3|many|TRBJ2-7
CAISRGQGGEQYF
TGTGCCATCAGCCGGGGACAGGGGGGCGAGCAGTACTTC
>TRBD1|TRBV25-1|-|TRBJ1-4
CASSGSTGVDEKLFF
TGTGCCAGCAGCGGATCGACAGGGGTCGATGAAAAACTGTTTTTT
>TRBD1|TRBV2|-|TRBJ1-6
CASSGQGWSPLHF
TGTGCCAGCAGCGGACAGGGGTGGTCACCCCTCCACTTT
>-|TRBV20-1|many|TRBJ1-1
CSARAGGQNTEAFF
TGCAGTGCTAGAGCGGGGGGTCAGAACACTGAAGCTTTCTTT
>TRBD1|TRBV5-1|-|TRBJ1-2
CASSLAGTGGWSYGYTF
TGCGCCAGCAGCTTGGCCGGGACAGGGGGCTGGAGCTATGGCTACACCTTC
>TRBD2|TRBV7-7|-|TRBJ2-1
CASSLRAGGSSYNEQFF
TGTGCTAGCAGCTTAAGGGCGGGGGGGAGCTCCTACAATGAGCAGTTCTTC
>TRBD1|TRBV4-3|-|TRBJ2-7
CASSQEYAGGYEQYF
TGCGCCAGCAGCCAAGAGTACGCAGGGGGTTACGAGCAGTACTTC
>-|TRBV15|many|TRBJ2-7
CATSPRGASGSYEQYF
TGTGCCACCAGCCCTCGGGGGGCTAGCGGCTCCTACGAGCAGTACTTC
>-|TRBV6-1|-|TRBJ1-3
CASRGTTYSGNTIYF
TGTGCCAGCAGGGGGACAACCTACTCTGGAAACACCATATATTTT
>-|TRBV5-1|-|TRBJ1-4
CASSLELTNEKLFF
TGCGCCAGCAGCTTGGAATTAACTAATGAAAAACTGTTTTTT
>-|TRBV10-3|-|TRBJ1-5
CASSGAGPGNQPQHF
TGTGCCAGCAGTGGAGCAGGACCCGGCAATCAGCCCCAGCATTTT
>-|TRBV14|-|TRBJ1-1
CASSQDLRGAGTEAFF
TGTGCCAGCAGCCAAGATCTTCGGGGGGCGGGCACTGAAGCTTTCTTT
>TRBD1|TRBV7-9|many|TRBJ1-5
CASSQGAGQPQHF
TGTGCCAGCAGCCAGGGGGCGGGTCAGCCCCAGCATTTT
>-|TRBV15|-|TRBJ2-7
CATSRGGASEQYF
TGTGCCACCAGCAGAGGAGGGGCCTCCGAGCAGTACTTC
>-|TRBV7-8|once|TRBJ2-5
CASSRTALPKETQYF
TGCGCCAGCAGCCGGACAGCGTTACCAAAAGAGACCCAGTACTTC
>-|TRBV6-6|-|TRBJ1-5
CASSPRGARSAPQHF
TGTGCCAGCAGTCCCCGTGGGGCTCGTTCGGCGCCCCAGCATTTT
>-|TRBV12-5|few|TRBJ1-1
CASGSTGYAEAFF
TGTGCTAGTGGATCCACAGGGTACGCTGAAGCTTTCTTT